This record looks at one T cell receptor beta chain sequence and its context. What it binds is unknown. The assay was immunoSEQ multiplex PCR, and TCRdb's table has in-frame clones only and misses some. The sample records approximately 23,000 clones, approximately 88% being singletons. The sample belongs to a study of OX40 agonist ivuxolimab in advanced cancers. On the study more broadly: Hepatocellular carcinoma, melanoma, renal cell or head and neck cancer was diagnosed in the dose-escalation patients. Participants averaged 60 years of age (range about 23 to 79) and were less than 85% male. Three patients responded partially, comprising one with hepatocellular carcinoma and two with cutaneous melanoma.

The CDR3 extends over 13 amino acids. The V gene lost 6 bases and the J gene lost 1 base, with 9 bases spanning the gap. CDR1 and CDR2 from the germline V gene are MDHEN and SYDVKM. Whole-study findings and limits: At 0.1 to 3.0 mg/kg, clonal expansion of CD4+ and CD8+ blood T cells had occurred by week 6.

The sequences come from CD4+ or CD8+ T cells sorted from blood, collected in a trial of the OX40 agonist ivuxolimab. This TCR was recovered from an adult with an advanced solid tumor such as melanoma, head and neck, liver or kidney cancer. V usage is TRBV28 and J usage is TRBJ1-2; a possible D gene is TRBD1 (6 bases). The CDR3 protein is CASRPQGNYGYTF. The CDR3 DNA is TGTGCCAGCAGACCACAGGGTAACTATGGCTACACCTTC.